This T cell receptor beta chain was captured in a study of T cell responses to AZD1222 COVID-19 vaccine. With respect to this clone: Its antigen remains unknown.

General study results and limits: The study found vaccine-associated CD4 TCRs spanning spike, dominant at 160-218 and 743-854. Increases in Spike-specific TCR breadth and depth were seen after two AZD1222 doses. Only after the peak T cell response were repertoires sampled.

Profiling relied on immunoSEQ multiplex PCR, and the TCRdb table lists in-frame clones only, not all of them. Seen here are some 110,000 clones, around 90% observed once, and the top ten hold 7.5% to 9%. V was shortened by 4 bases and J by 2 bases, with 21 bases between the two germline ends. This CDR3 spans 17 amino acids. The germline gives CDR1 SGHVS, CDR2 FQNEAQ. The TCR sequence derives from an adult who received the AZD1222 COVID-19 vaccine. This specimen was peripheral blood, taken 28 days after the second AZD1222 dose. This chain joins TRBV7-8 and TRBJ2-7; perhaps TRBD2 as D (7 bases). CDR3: CASSSRSGGRVAYEQYF. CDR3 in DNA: TGTGCCAGCAGCTCACGTTCGGGGGGCAGGGTGGCCTACGAGCAGTACTTC.